The T cell receptor (beta chain) described here comes from a study of early T cells in non-severe SARS-CoV-2 infection. At least ten counts were recorded for this clonotype. Each CDR3 protein gets one entry after TCRdb re-called the 5' RACE reads with MiXCR. Of tens of thousands of distinct CDR3 sequences in the sample, over 5% were seen once. This CDR3 has 12 residues. Germline V gene sequence: CDR1 SQVTM, CDR2 ANQGSEA. Losses at the gene ends were 7 bases for V and 15 bases for J; bases not matched to a gene: 15. The specimen was whole blood. This sequence originates from an adult who was a healthcare worker with PCR-confirmed SARS-CoV-2 infection or an uninfected control (not recorded which). V and J are TRBV29-1 and TRBJ2-1; 7 bases are a match to TRBD1. CDR3 nucleotide sequence: TGCAGCGGCCATACTAGACAGGGACCCCCGTTCTTC. It translates to CSGHTRQGPPFF.